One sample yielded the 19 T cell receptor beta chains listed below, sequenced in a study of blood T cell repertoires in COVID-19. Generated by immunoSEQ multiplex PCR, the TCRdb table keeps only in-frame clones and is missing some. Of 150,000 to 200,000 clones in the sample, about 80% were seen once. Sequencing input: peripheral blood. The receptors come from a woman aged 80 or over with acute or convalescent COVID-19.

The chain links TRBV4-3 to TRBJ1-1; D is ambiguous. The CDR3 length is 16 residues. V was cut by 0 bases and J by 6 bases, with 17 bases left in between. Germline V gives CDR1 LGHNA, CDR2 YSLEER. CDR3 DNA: TGCGCCAGCAGCCAAGATCCGGTCGGGATGAGGGCTGAAGCTTTCTTT. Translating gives CASSQDPVGMRAEAFF.

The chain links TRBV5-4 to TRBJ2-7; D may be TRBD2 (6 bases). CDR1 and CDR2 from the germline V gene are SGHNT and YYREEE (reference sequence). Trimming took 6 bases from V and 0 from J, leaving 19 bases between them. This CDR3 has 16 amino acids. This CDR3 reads CASKTKSPGGSYEQYF. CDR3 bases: TGTGCCAGCAAGACAAAATCCCCCGGGGGCTCCTACGAGCAGTACTTC.

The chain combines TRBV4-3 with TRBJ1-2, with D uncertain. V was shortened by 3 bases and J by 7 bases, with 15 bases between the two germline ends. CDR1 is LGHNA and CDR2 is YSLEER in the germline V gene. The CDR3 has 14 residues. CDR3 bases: TGCGCCAGCAGCCAGGAAGGACTATCGAGTGGCTACACCTTC. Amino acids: CASSQEGLSSGYTF.

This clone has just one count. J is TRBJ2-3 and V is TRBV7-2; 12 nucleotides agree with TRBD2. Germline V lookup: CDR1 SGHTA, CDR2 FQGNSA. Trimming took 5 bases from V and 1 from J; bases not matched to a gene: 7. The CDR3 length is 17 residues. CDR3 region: CASSHRASGRGTDTQYF. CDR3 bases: TGTGCCAGCAGCCATCGGGCTAGCGGGAGGGGCACAGATACGCAGTATTTT.

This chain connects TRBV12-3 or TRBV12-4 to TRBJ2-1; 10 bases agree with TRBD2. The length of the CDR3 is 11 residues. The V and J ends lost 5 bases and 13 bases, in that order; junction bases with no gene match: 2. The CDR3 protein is CASSRTSGQFF. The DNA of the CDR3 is TGTGCCAGCAGTAGGACTAGCGGCCAGTTCTTC.

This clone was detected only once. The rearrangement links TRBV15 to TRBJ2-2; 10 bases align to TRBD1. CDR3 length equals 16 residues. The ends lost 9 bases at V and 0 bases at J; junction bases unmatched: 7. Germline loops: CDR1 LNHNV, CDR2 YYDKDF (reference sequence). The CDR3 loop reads CATRTGQGANTGELFF. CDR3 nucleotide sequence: TGTGCCACAAGGACCGGACAGGGGGCGAACACCGGGGAGCTGTTTTTT.

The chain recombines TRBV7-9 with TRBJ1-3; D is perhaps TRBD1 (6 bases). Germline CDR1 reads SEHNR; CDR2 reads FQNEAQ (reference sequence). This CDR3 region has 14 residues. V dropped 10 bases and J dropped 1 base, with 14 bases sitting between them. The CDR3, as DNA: TGTGCCACTTACACAGGGTTGTCTGGAAACACCATATATTTT. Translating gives CATYTGLSGNTIYF.

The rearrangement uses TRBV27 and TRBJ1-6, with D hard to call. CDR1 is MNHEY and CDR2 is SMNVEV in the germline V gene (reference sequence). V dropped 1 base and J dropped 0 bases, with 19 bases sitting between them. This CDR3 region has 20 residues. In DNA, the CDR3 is TGTGCCAGCAGTTTATTGAGGCGGAAGACCCCCAGCTCCTATAATTCACCCCTCCACTTT. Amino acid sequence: CASSLLRRKTPSSYNSPLHF.

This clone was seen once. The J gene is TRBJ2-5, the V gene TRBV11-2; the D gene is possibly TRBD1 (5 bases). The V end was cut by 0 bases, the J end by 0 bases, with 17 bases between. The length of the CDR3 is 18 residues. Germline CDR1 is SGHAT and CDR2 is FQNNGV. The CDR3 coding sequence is TGTGCCAGCAGCTTAGATTATTTAGGGGCGGAGTACCAAGAGACCCAGTACTTC. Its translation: CASSLDYLGAEYQETQYF.

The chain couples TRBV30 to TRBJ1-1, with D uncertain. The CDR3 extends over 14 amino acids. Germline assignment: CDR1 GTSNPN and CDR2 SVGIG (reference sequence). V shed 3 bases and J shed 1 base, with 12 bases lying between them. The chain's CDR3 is CAWRVDIRNTEAFF. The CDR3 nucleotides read TGTGCCTGGAGGGTAGACATTCGGAACACTGAAGCTTTCTTT.

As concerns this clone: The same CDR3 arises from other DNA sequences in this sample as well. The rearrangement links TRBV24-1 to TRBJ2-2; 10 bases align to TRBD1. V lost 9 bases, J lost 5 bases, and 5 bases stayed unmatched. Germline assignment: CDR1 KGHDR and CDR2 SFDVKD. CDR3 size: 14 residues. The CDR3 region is CATSRTGGTGELFF. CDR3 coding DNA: TGTGCCACCTCTCGGACAGGGGGGACCGGGGAGCTGTTTTTT.

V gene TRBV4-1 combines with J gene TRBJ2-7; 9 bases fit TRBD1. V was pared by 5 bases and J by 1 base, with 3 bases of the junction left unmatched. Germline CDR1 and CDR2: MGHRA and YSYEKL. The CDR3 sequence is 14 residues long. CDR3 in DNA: TGCGCCAGCAGCTTACAGGGGGCGTCCTACGAGCAGTACTTC. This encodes CASSLQGASYEQYF.

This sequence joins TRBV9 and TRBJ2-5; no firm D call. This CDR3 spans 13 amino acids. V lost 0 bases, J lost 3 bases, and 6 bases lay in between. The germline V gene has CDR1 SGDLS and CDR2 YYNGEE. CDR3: CASSVGAKETQYF. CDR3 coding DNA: TGTGCCAGCAGCGTAGGGGCCAAAGAGACCCAGTACTTC.

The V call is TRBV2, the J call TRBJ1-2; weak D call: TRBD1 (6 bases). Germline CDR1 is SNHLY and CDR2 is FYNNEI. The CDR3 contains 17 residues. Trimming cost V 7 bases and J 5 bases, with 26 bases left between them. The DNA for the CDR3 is TGTGCCAGCACCGAGGGGGGGGGCTCTCTTTTCAGATATGGCTACACCTTC. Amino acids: CASTEGGGSLFRYGYTF. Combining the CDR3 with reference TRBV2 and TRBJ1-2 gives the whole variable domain EPEVTQTPSHQVTQMGQEVILRCVPISNHLYFYWYRQILGQKVEFLVSFYNNEISEKSEIFDDQFSVERPDGSNFTLKIRSTKLEDSAMYFCASTEGGGSLFRYGYTFGSGTRLTVV.

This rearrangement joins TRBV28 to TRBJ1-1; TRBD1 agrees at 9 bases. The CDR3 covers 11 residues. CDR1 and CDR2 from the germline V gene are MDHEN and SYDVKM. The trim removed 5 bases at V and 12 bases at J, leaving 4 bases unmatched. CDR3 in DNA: TGTGCCAGCAGTATAGGACAGGGGACTTTCTTT. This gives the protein CASSIGQGTFF.

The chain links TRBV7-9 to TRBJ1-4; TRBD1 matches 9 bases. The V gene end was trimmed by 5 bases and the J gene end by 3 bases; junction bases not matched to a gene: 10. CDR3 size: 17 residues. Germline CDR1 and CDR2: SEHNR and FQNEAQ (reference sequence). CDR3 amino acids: CASSKGQGRGANEKLFF. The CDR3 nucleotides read TGTGCCAGCAGCAAAGGACAGGGGAGGGGAGCTAATGAAAAACTGTTTTTT.

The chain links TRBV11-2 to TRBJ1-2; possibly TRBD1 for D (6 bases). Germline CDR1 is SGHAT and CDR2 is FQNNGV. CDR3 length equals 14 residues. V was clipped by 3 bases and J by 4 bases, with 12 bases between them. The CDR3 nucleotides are TGTGCCAGCAGCTTCGGACAGACGATCTATGGCTACACCTTC. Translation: CASSFGQTIYGYTF.

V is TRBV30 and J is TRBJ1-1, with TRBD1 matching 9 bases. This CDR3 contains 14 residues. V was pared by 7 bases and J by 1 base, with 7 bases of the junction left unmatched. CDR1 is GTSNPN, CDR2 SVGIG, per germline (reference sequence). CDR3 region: CAFLQGAKNTEAFF. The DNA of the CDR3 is TGTGCCTTTCTACAGGGGGCAAAGAACACTGAAGCTTTCTTT. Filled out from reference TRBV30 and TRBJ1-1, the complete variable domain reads SQTIHQWPATLVQPVGSPLSLECTVEGTSNPNLYWYRQAAGRGLQLLFYSVGIGQISSEVPQNLSASRPQDRQFILSSKKLLLSDSGFYLCAFLQGAKNTEAFFGQGTRLTVV.

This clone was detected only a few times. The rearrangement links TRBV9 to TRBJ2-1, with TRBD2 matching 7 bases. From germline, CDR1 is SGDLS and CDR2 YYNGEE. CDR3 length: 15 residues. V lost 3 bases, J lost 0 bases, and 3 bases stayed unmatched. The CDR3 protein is CASSDGGSSYNEQFF. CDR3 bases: TGTGCCAGCAGCGATGGCGGGAGCTCCTACAATGAGCAGTTCTTC.